A selection of T cell receptor beta chains follows, all from one sample in a study of blood T cell repertoires in COVID-19. Assay used: immunoSEQ multiplex PCR; TCRdb lists only in-frame clones, some missing. The repertoire holds about 270,000 clones, with approximately 84% as singletons. The sample taken for sequencing was peripheral blood. These TCRs come from a human donor with COVID-19, enrolled during active disease. The donor label of this sample is uncertain. Both conserved end residues are part of each CDR3. A D gene is named only where the DNA matches it firmly. Size values are once, few and many counts, or a class for expanded clones, and some rows have none.

>.|TRBV5-7|.|TRBJ1-5
CASSLAYPGPKPQHF
TGTGCCAGCAGCTTGGCCTATCCAGGCCCTAAGCCCCAGCATTTT
>.|TRBV7-2|.|TRBJ1-2
CASSFTRAGYGYTF
TGTGCCAGCAGCTTCACCAGGGCTGGCTATGGCTACACCTTC
>.|TRBV7-9|.|TRBJ1-5
CASSLDSNQPQHF
TGTGCCAGCAGCTTAGATAGTAATCAGCCCCAGCATTTT
>TRBD2|TRBV19|.|TRBJ2-5
CATTPRRGTEETQYF
TGTGCCACCACACCACGGCGGGGGACCGAAGAGACCCAGTACTTC
>.|TRBV18|few|TRBJ2-7
CASSSPTGYYEQYF
TGTGCCAGCTCATCGCCGACAGGCTACTACGAGCAGTACTTC
>.|TRBV29-1|.|TRBJ2-7
CSVEPGPGEQYF
TGCAGCGTTGAACCGGGTCCGGGAGAGCAGTACTTC
>.|TRBV5-1|.|TRBJ2-7
CASRSEAGDDEQYF
TGCGCCAGCAGATCTGAGGCAGGGGACGACGAGCAGTACTTC
>TRBD1|TRBV28|.|TRBJ2-5
CASSFPRTGRGETQYF
TGTGCCAGCAGTTTCCCCCGGACAGGGAGAGGGGAGACCCAGTACTTC
>TRBD1|TRBV18|few|TRBJ1-1
CASSPLGQGDTEAFF
TGTGCCAGCTCACCATTGGGACAGGGGGACACTGAAGCTTTCTTT
>.|TRBV7-3|.|TRBJ1-2
CASSAGAPEGYTF
TGTGCCAGCAGCGCAGGGGCCCCGGAGGGCTACACCTTC
>TRBD2|TRBV19|.|TRBJ2-1
CASSGRTSGSPGGEQFF
TGTGCCAGTAGTGGACGTACTAGCGGCTCCCCGGGAGGTGAGCAGTTCTTC
>.|TRBV19|.|TRBJ1-1
CASLERQQGISGAFF
TGTGCCAGTTTGGAGCGACAACAGGGCATCTCGGGAGCTTTCTTT
>TRBD2|TRBV30|.|TRBJ2-7
CAWSAKFPGGTRYEQYF
TGTGCCTGGAGTGCTAAGTTCCCGGGAGGGACGAGGTATGAGCAGTACTTC
>.|TRBV19|.|TRBJ2-2
CASSIEASVAGELFF
TGTGCCAGTAGTATTGAGGCTAGTGTTGCCGGGGAGCTGTTTTTT
>.|TRBV28|.|TRBJ1-1
CASSPGVRGTEAFF
TGTGCCAGCAGCCCGGGGGTCCGGGGCACTGAAGCTTTCTTT
>TRBD2|TRBV2|.|TRBJ2-1
CASSDRGVGRANNEQFF
TGTGCCAGCAGTGATCGAGGGGTCGGGAGGGCCAACAATGAGCAGTTCTTC
>.|TRBV9|.|TRBJ2-5
CASSVGTNGGETQYF
TGTGCCAGCAGCGTAGGGACTAACGGGGGAGAGACCCAGTACTTC
>.|TRBV6-5|once|TRBJ2-5
CASSYRGETQYF
TGTGCCAGCAGTTACAGGGGTGAGACCCAGTACTTC
>TRBD1|TRBV6-4|.|TRBJ1-2
CASSDSGRKPSDRGRNLYGYTF
TGTGCCAGCAGTGACTCAGGGCGAAAACCGAGCGACAGGGGGCGGAATCTCTATGGCTACACCTTC
>TRBD1|TRBV9|few|TRBJ2-7
CASTVAGDSTGEQYF
TGTGCCAGCACCGTCGCAGGGGACAGCACAGGCGAGCAGTACTTC
>.|TRBV6-5|once|TRBJ2-7
CASSSGGHEQYF
TGTGCCAGCAGTTCAGGTGGCCACGAGCAGTACTTC
>TRBD1|TRBV29-1|.|TRBJ2-3
CSVPERTGGRTDTQYF
TGCAGCGTTCCCGAACGGACAGGGGGTAGGACAGATACGCAGTATTTT
>TRBD1|TRBV28|.|TRBJ1-1
CASPKTGGMNTEAFF
TGTGCCAGCCCTAAAACAGGGGGCATGAACACTGAAGCTTTCTTT
>.|TRBV7-8|.|TRBJ1-1
CASSGARGTEAFF
TGTGCCAGCAGCGGGGCGCGGGGCACTGAAGCTTTCTTT
>.|TRBV30|.|TRBJ2-1
CAWSAGFSSYNEQFF
TGTGCCTGGAGTGCGGGATTTAGCTCCTACAATGAGCAGTTCTTC
>.|TRBV18|once|TRBJ2-1
CASSLAGNEQFF
TGTGCCAGCTCACTGGCGGGCAATGAGCAGTTCTTC
>.|TRBV6-5|.|TRBJ1-2
CASSAQAAYGYTF
TGTGCCAGCAGCGCTCAGGCAGCCTATGGCTACACCTTC
>.|TRBV4-3|once|TRBJ2-7
CASSQDRAAPYEQYF
TGCGCCAGCAGCCAAGACAGAGCGGCGCCCTACGAGCAGTACTTC
>TRBD1|TRBV28|.|TRBJ1-1
CASSSDRGWAEAFF
TGTGCCAGCAGTTCGGACAGGGGATGGGCTGAAGCTTTCTTT
>TRBD1|TRBV28|.|TRBJ1-1
CASSRGQGAFF
TGTGCCAGCAGCAGGGGACAGGGAGCTTTCTTT
>.|TRBV28|.|TRBJ2-2
CASSRGVQAVTGELFF
TGTGCCAGCAGCCGCGGGGTCCAGGCGGTCACCGGGGAGCTGTTTTTT
>TRBD1|TRBV18|once|TRBJ1-1
CASSPGTGSNLEAFF
TGTGCCAGCTCACCAGGGACAGGATCCAACCTAGAAGCTTTCTTT
>TRBD1|TRBV10-3|.|TRBJ2-1
CAISGTGASYNEQFF
TGTGCCATCAGTGGGACAGGGGCCTCCTACAATGAGCAGTTCTTC
>.|TRBV7-2|.|TRBJ1-1
CASSFPGSRTEAFF
TGTGCCAGCAGCTTCCCAGGGTCGCGCACTGAAGCTTTCTTT
>TRBD1|TRBV14|.|TRBJ1-2
CASRPDRFYGYTF
TGTGCCAGCAGACCGGACAGGTTCTATGGCTACACCTTC
>.|TRBV19|.|TRBJ1-5
CASKRDNNQPQHF
TGTGCCAGTAAAAGGGACAACAATCAGCCCCAGCATTTT
>.|TRBV21-1|.|TRBJ1-1
CASSRTGVTEAFF
TGTGCCAGCAGCCGGACAGGGGTCACTGAAGCTTTCTTT
>.|TRBV7-2|.|TRBJ2-5
CASSFGEGTQYF
.
>TRBD1|TRBV19|few|TRBJ1-1
CASRDRGLLGNTEAFF
TGTGCCAGTAGAGACAGGGGCCTTTTGGGGAACACTGAAGCTTTCTTT
>.|TRBV5-1|once|TRBJ2-1
CASSLGWEMYNEQFF
TGCGCCAGCAGCTTGGGGTGGGAGATGTACAATGAGCAGTTCTTC
>TRBD1|TRBV29-1|.|TRBJ1-3
CSVEGTGSSTGNTIYF
TGCAGCGTTGAGGGGACAGGGTCCTCCACTGGAAACACCATATATTTT
>TRBD1|TRBV11-2|.|TRBJ1-2
CASSFRTGVKGYTF
TGTGCCAGCAGCTTCCGGACAGGGGTGAAGGGCTACACCTTC
>TRBD2|TRBV7-2|few|TRBJ2-1
CASSATSGRAMGEQFF
TGTGCCAGCAGCGCAACTAGCGGGAGGGCCATGGGAGAGCAGTTCTTC
>.|TRBV5-1|.|TRBJ1-1
CASSPQGGTEAFF
TGCGCCAGCAGTCCTCAGGGCGGCACTGAAGCTTTCTTT
>TRBD1|TRBV20-1|.|TRBJ2-2
CSASGTGVTGELFF
TGCAGTGCTAGTGGGACAGGGGTCACCGGGGAGCTGTTTTTT